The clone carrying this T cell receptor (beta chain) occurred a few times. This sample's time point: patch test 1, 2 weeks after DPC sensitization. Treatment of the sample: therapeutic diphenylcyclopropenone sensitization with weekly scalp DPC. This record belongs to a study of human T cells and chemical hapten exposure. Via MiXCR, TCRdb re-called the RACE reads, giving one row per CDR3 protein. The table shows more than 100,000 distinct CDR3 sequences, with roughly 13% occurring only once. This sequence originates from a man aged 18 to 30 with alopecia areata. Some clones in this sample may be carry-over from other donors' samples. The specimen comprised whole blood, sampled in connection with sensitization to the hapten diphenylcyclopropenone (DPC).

CDR3 region: CAISDQEFANTEAFF. CDR3 sequence (DNA): TGTGCCATCAGTGACCAGGAATTTGCGAACACTGAAGCTTTCTTT. The chain joins TRBV10-3 to TRBJ1-1; D gene ambiguous. This CDR3 has 15 residues. V gave up 3 bases and J gave up 1 base, with 12 bases separating them. The germline V gene encodes CDR1 ENHRY and CDR2 SYGVKD.